Listed here are 13 T cell receptor beta chains from one sample, sequenced in a study of blood T cell repertoires in COVID-19. Clones were read by immunoSEQ multiplex PCR, and TCRdb kept only the in-frame ones, dropping some. The sample includes roughly 190,000 clones, less than 85% seen only once; the top ten take about 5%. The sequencing input was PBMCs or T cells enriched from blood (not recorded which). Source of these receptors: a woman aged 55 to 70 with acute COVID-19.

The chain is built from TRBV5-4 and TRBJ2-3; a weak D match, TRBD1 (5 bases). This CDR3 comprises 13 residues. V was pared by 2 bases and J by 1 base, with 5 bases between. Germline lookup yields CDR1 SGHNT and CDR2 YYREEE (reference sequence). This CDR3 reads CASSLQGTDTQYF. The CDR3 DNA is TGTGCCAGCAGCTTACAGGGCACAGATACGCAGTATTTT.

The rearrangement uses TRBV11-2 and TRBJ1-1; TRBD1 might be the D (5 bases). The germline CDR1 and CDR2 sequences are SGHAT and FQNNGV. This CDR3 spans 14 amino acids. V was pared by 6 bases and J by 5 bases, with 16 bases between. The CDR3 is CASRDSGGGTEAFF. The CDR3 DNA is TGTGCCAGCAGAGATAGCGGGGGGGGGACTGAAGCTTTCTTT.

The chain joins TRBV3-1 (or the pseudogene TRBV3-2) to TRBJ2-1; 10 nucleotides line up with TRBD2. Germline V gives CDR1 LGHDT, CDR2 YNNKEL (reference sequence). The CDR3 totals 15 residues. V dropped 5 bases and J dropped 4; count of bases not matched to a gene: 5. The CDR3 here is CASSARAGGYNEQFF. As DNA, the CDR3 is TGTGCCAGCAGCGCGCGAGCGGGGGGGTACAATGAGCAGTTCTTC.

This chain connects TRBV11-2 to TRBJ2-5; TRBD1 might be the D (5 bases). The V end lost 7 bases, the J end lost 2 bases, and 14 bases lay between the germline ends. The germline CDR1 and CDR2 sequences are SGHAT and FQNNGV. The CDR3 is 14 amino acids. The CDR3 DNA is TGTGCCAGCACTAAATGGGCAGGGCAAGAGACCCAGTACTTC. Its protein product is CASTKWAGQETQYF.

Remarks on this clone: Additional DNA sequences in this sample encode the identical CDR3. The chain employs TRBV2 and TRBJ1-6; maybe TRBD1 (5 bases). Germline V lookup: CDR1 SNHLY, CDR2 FYNNEI. V lost 8 bases and J lost 2, with 7 bases in between. The CDR3 spans 13 residues. The CDR3 spells CASRGAYNSPLHF. As DNA, the CDR3 is TGTGCCAGCCGGGGGGCCTATAATTCACCCCTCCACTTT.

The CDR3 is CASSHGSVANYGYTF. CDR3 nucleotide sequence: TGTGCCAGTAGTCACGGAAGCGTAGCTAACTATGGCTACACCTTC. This chain uses TRBV19 with TRBJ1-2; D unclear. V shed 5 bases and J shed 0 bases, with 13 bases lying between them. Per germline, CDR1 LNHDA and CDR2 SQIVND (reference sequence). The CDR3 is made up of 15 amino acids.

This clone was recorded a few times. The rearrangement uses TRBV28 and TRBJ1-5, with 7 bases fitting TRBD1. This CDR3 is built from 13 residues. Germline CDR1 and CDR2: MDHEN and SYDVKM. V lost 6 bases and J lost 7; bases outside the gene matches: 6. CDR3 region: CASRPGQQQPQHF. The DNA for the CDR3 is TGTGCCAGCAGACCGGGACAGCAACAGCCCCAGCATTTT. The whole variable domain, remainder taken from reference TRBV28 and TRBJ1-5, is DVKVTQSSRYLVKRTGEKVFLECVQDMDHENMFWYRQDPGLGLRLIYFSYDVKMKEKGDIPEGYSVSREKKERFSLILESASTNQTSMYLCASRPGQQQPQHFGDGTRLSIL.

V and J are TRBV6-1 and TRBJ2-7, with TRBD1 matching 7 bases. Trimming removed 1 base from V and 3 bases from J; junction bases left unmatched: 6. CDR1 and CDR2 (germline): MNHNS, SASEGT. This CDR3 spans 15 amino acids. CDR3 sequence reads: CASSEDESGGYEQYV. In DNA, the CDR3 is TGTGCCAGCAGTGAAGATGAGTCAGGGGGCTACGAGCAGTACGTC.

The chain couples TRBV27 to TRBJ2-3; D is uncertain. The germline V and J ends were trimmed by 7 bases and 2 bases, with 19 bases remaining between them. The V gene's germline CDR1 is MNHEY and CDR2 SMNVEV (reference sequence). The length of the CDR3 is 16 residues. In nucleotides, the CDR3 is TGTGCCAGCAACCCACCCGGTCCTCCCACCACAGATACGCAGTATTTT. Translated, it gives CASNPPGPPTTDTQYF.

V is TRBV24-1 and J is TRBJ2-3; 10 bases fit TRBD2. Germline CDR1 is KGHDR and CDR2 is SFDVKD. The V and J ends lost 1 base and 5 bases, in that order; junction bases with no gene match: 5. The CDR3 is 16 residues long. CDR3 protein: CATSDFLAGAQDTQYF. As DNA, the CDR3 is TGTGCCACCAGTGATTTTCTAGCGGGAGCTCAAGATACGCAGTATTTT.

This chain uses TRBV5-6 with TRBJ2-5, with D hard to call. Germline-derived CDR1 and CDR2 are SGHDT and YYEEEE. The CDR3 consists of 16 residues. V lost 4 bases and J lost 3, with 19 bases in between. The CDR3 is CASSLPGDPEEETQYF. In DNA form, the CDR3 reads TGTGCCAGCAGCCTGCCAGGCGACCCCGAAGAAGAGACCCAGTACTTC.

The CDR3 loop is CATRGATGVGTEAFF. The CDR3 DNA reads as TGTGCCACCAGAGGGGCTACAGGGGTTGGCACTGAAGCTTTCTTT. This chain links TRBV28 with TRBJ1-1; TRBD1 matches at 7 bases. The V segment lost 10 bases and the J segment 4 bases; nucleotides outside the gene matches: 15. Germline CDR1 and CDR2: MDHEN and SYDVKM. This CDR3 is 15 amino acids long.

The chain joins TRBV7-7 to TRBJ2-2, with TRBD1 matching 7 bases. Losses at the gene ends were 4 bases for V and 1 base for J; bases not matched to a gene: 6. The CDR3 runs to 16 residues. Germline V CDR1 and CDR2: SSHAT, FNYEAQ (reference sequence). CDR3 region: CASSSRQGQNTGELFF. CDR3 coding DNA: TGTGCCAGCAGCTCCCGACAGGGACAGAACACCGGGGAGCTGTTTTTT.